Listed here are 21 T cell receptor beta chains from one sample, sequenced in a study of neoadjuvant nivolumab and ipilimumab in lung cancer. The data were produced by immunoSEQ multiplex PCR, yet TCRdb's version contains in-frame clones alone and is incomplete. The table includes 40,000 to 55,000 clones, around 89% detected once. The specimen comprised blood, sampled before neoadjuvant nivolumab, alone or with ipilimumab. These receptors came from an adult with non-small cell lung cancer. Some clones in this sample may be carry-over from other donors' samples.

The chain has TRBV11-2 and TRBJ1-1; D might be TRBD1 (6 bases). The ends were cut back, 5 bases at V and 1 base at J, with 17 bases in the middle. Germline CDR1 reads SGHAT; CDR2 reads FQNNGV. The length of the CDR3 is 16 residues. CDR3 sequence reads: CASSPGARRGNTEAFF. CDR3 DNA sequence: TGTGCCAGCAGCCCGGGGGCAAGGCGGGGGAACACTGAAGCTTTCTTT.

The J gene is TRBJ2-2, the V gene TRBV25-1; TRBD2 aligns across 10 bases. The CDR3 contains 13 residues. Germline CDR1 MGHDK, CDR2 SYGVNS. Trimming removed 5 bases from V and 6 bases from J; junction bases left unmatched: 0. The CDR3 coding sequence is TGTGCCAGCAGTCTAGCGGGAGCCGGGGAGCTGTTTTTT. It specifies CASSLAGAGELFF.

The CDR3 reads CASSETPGRNEQFF. The CDR3 nucleotides read TGTGCCAGCAGTGAAACCCCAGGGAGGAATGAGCAGTTCTTC. The chain recombines TRBV2 with TRBJ2-1, with a tentative D call TRBD2 (6 bases). The CDR3 runs to 14 residues. CDR1 is SNHLY and CDR2 is FYNNEI in the germline V gene. V lost 2 bases and J 7 bases, leaving 12 bases between the germline ends.

The gene calls are TRBV19 and TRBJ1-2; the match to TRBD1 covers 8 bases. The ends lost 3 bases at V and 4 bases at J; junction bases unmatched: 1. The CDR3 totals 13 residues. Germline CDR1 and CDR2: LNHDA and SQIVND (reference sequence). CDR3: CASSIQGAYGYTF. In nucleotides, the CDR3 is TGTGCCAGTAGTATTCAGGGGGCCTATGGCTACACCTTC.

V is TRBV6-1 and J is TRBJ1-5; 7 positions agree with TRBD1. V shed 6 bases and J 7 bases; nucleotides not matched to a gene: 9. Germline V gene sequence: CDR1 MNHNS, CDR2 SASEGT. The CDR3 has 14 residues. The CDR3, as DNA: TGTGCCAGCAGGAAAACAGGGGACCGGCAGCCCCAGCATTTT. Residues: CASRKTGDRQPQHF.

The rearrangement joins TRBV5-1 to TRBJ2-1, with D maybe TRBD2 (6 bases). V dropped 1 base and J dropped 0 bases, with 11 bases sitting between them. The CDR3 is made up of 16 amino acids. Per the germline V gene, CDR1 is SGHRS and CDR2 is YFSETQ. Written as DNA, the CDR3 is TGCGCCAGCAGCTTGACGGTAGCGGCCTCCTACAATGAGCAGTTCTTC. It is translated as CASSLTVAASYNEQFF.

V usage is TRBV7-6 and J usage is TRBJ1-2; possible D gene TRBD1, 6 bases. V shed 5 bases and J shed 3 bases, with 16 bases lying between them. The length of the CDR3 is 15 residues. The germline V gene has CDR1 SGHVS and CDR2 FNYEAQ. The DNA for the CDR3 is TGTGCCAGCAGCCGGGGACTGACAGGAGACTATGGCTACACCTTC. Residues: CASSRGLTGDYGYTF.

This chain links TRBV2 with TRBJ2-7, with D perhaps TRBD1 (6 bases). This CDR3 comprises 13 residues. Trimming shortened V by 7 bases and J by 7 bases, and 17 bases separated the two germline ends. Germline values: CDR1 SNHLY, CDR2 FYNNEI. This CDR3 reads CASKFEGVWEQYF. The CDR3 DNA sequence: TGTGCCAGCAAGTTTGAGGGGGTGTGGGAGCAGTACTTC.

V gene TRBV5-1 combines with J gene TRBJ2-1; 10 bases align to TRBD2. The CDR3 covers 15 residues. V lost 3 bases to trimming and J lost 4 bases; unmatched junction nucleotides: 4. Germline CDR1 reads SGHRS; CDR2 reads YFSETQ. CDR3 coding DNA: TGCGCCAGCAGCTGGACTAGCGGAGGGTACAATGAGCAGTTCTTC. Its translation: CASSWTSGGYNEQFF.

This chain joins TRBV5-1 and TRBJ2-1; 8 nucleotides align to TRBD2. CDR1 and CDR2 from the germline V gene are SGHRS and YFSETQ. Trimming cost V 4 bases and J 0 bases; bases outside gene matches: 6. The CDR3 consists of 16 residues. Written as DNA, the CDR3 is TGCGCCAGCAGCACAACTAGCGGAGGCTCCTACAATGAGCAGTTCTTC. It translates to CASSTTSGGSYNEQFF.

The chain combines TRBV4-2 with TRBJ2-6; 8 bases line up with TRBD1. The trim removed 2 bases at V and 0 bases at J, leaving 6 bases unmatched. CDR3 size: 18 residues. Germline V gene data show CDR1 as LGHNA and CDR2 as YNFKEQ. The CDR3 spells CASSQLGQGSSGANVLTF. The CDR3 coding sequence is TGTGCCAGCAGCCAACTCGGACAGGGAAGCTCTGGGGCCAACGTCCTGACTTTC.

The rearrangement joins TRBV5-3 to TRBJ2-2; perhaps TRBD2 as D (6 bases). TRBV5-3 is filed as an ORF, its function uncertain. V was clipped by 6 bases and J by 0 bases, with 18 bases between them. The CDR3 extends over 17 amino acids. The CDR3 here is CARTAGTSSANTGELFF. The CDR3 coding sequence is TGTGCCAGAACCGCCGGGACTTCCTCCGCGAACACCGGGGAGCTGTTTTTT.

V is TRBV27 and J is TRBJ2-7; D unclear. The CDR3 loop spans 14 amino acids. CDR1 and CDR2 (germline): MNHEY, SMNVEV (reference sequence). Trimming took 2 bases from V and 6 from J, leaving 14 bases between them. The CDR3 is CASSLIGSRLEQYF. CDR3 DNA: TGTGCCAGCAGTTTAATTGGCAGCCGGCTCGAGCAGTACTTC.

This clone was picked up a small number of times. This chain uses TRBV5-6 with TRBJ2-7; 8 nucleotides align to TRBD2. The junction had 5 bases not matched to a gene; V was cut back by 4 bases and J by 5 bases. CDR1 is SGHDT and CDR2 is YYEEEE in the germline V gene. The length of the CDR3 is 13 residues. DNA of the CDR3: TGTGCCAGCAGCCCCTCCGGGAGGGACGAGCAGTACTTC. Its protein product is CASSPSGRDEQYF.

V and J are TRBV14 and TRBJ2-2; 9 positions agree with TRBD2. V shed 4 bases and J 4 bases; nucleotides not matched to a gene: 10. This CDR3 is built from 17 residues. CDR1 and CDR2 (germline): SGHDN, FVKESK. CDR3 sequence reads: CASSPLVLAGFTGELFF. The CDR3 nucleotides read TGTGCCAGCAGCCCGTTGGTCCTAGCGGGATTCACCGGGGAGCTGTTTTTT.

The chain is built from TRBV25-1 and TRBJ1-2, with D perhaps matching TRBD1 (6 bases). V gave up 6 bases and J gave up 8 bases, with 16 bases separating them. The CDR3 loop spans 13 amino acids. Germline lookup yields CDR1 MGHDK and CDR2 SYGVNS. CDR3 sequence (DNA): TGTGCCAGCAGCGACGCCGGGACACGCGGCTACACCTTC. Translating it yields CASSDAGTRGYTF.

The rearrangement links TRBV5-1 to TRBJ2-3; D possibly corresponds to TRBD1 (5 bases). V was shortened by 0 bases and J by 5 bases, with 10 bases between the two germline ends. The germline V gene encodes CDR1 SGHRS and CDR2 YFSETQ. There are 14 residues in the CDR3. CDR3 DNA: TGCGCCAGCAGCTTGGGGACAACCGGAGATACGCAGTATTTT. It codes for CASSLGTTGDTQYF.

The gene calls are TRBV15 and TRBJ2-5, with 10 bases identical to TRBD1. V lost 8 bases and J lost 7; bases outside the gene matches: 7. CDR3 length: 13 residues. Germline CDR1 reads LNHNV; CDR2 reads YYDKDF (reference sequence). The CDR3: CATAGQGKGTQYF. The CDR3 nucleotides are TGTGCCACCGCGGGACAGGGGAAAGGGACCCAGTACTTC.

The chain recombines TRBV7-9 with TRBJ2-1, with D possibly matching TRBD2 (6 bases). With 6 bases removed from V and 2 bases from J, the gap between germline ends came to 14 bases. Germline loops: CDR1 SEHNR, CDR2 FQNEAQ (reference sequence). The CDR3 loop spans 15 amino acids. CDR3 nucleotide sequence: TGTGCCAGCAGTCTGAATGGGGAGGCCTACAATGAGCAGTTCTTC. Its protein is CASSLNGEAYNEQFF.

The J gene is TRBJ2-5, the V gene TRBV19; D remains unclear. The CDR3 sequence is 13 residues long. The germline V and J ends were trimmed by 2 bases and 2 bases, with 6 bases remaining between them. Germline assignment: CDR1 LNHDA and CDR2 SQIVND (reference sequence). In nucleotides, the CDR3 is TGTGCCAGTAGTATAACGGAGCAAGAGACCCAGTACTTC. Translated: CASSITEQETQYF.

The sample holds one count of this clone. The rearrangement uses TRBV30 and TRBJ1-1, with D tentatively TRBD1 (5 bases). CDR3 length equals 15 residues. Germline V gene data show CDR1 as GTSNPN and CDR2 as SVGIG (reference sequence). Trimming removed 2 bases from V and 4 bases from J, with 17 bases in between. CDR3 loop: CAWSTGLTGGTEAFF. CDR3 DNA sequence: TGTGCCTGGAGTACGGGCTTGACCGGGGGCACTGAAGCTTTCTTT.